These 17 T cell receptor beta chains were all obtained from the same sample, sequenced in a study of blood T cell repertoires in COVID-19. The assay was immunoSEQ multiplex PCR, and TCRdb's table has in-frame clones only and misses some. The sample consists of about 280,000 clones, about 80% of them appearing once. Sequencing was done on a sample of peripheral blood. The receptors shown here come from a woman in her fifties or sixties who had recovered from COVID-19.

This clone turned up a few times. Here the CDR3 reads CASSPWTGFAQDTQYF. DNA of the CDR3: TGCGCCAGCAGCCCATGGACAGGGTTCGCCCAAGATACGCAGTATTTT. This chain uses TRBV5-1 with TRBJ2-3; 8 nucleotides line up with TRBD1. Germline CDR1 reads SGHRS; CDR2 reads YFSETQ. The V and J ends lost 4 bases and 5 bases, in that order; junction bases with no gene match: 12. This CDR3 has 16 amino acids.

The CDR3 spells CASSREGGVNTEAFF. CDR3 DNA: TGCGCCAGCAGCCGGGAAGGGGGGGTAAACACTGAAGCTTTCTTT. The chain links TRBV23-1 to TRBJ1-1; tentatively, D is TRBD1 (6 bases). TRBV23-1 is an ORF, and what it does is uncertain. The CDR3 has 15 residues. Deletions cut 6 bases from V and 2 bases from J, with 16 bases between.

The V gene is TRBV6-2 or TRBV6-3, the J gene TRBJ2-2, with 14 bases matching TRBD2. Germline loops: CDR1 MNHEY, CDR2 SVGEGT. CDR3 length equals 20 residues. Trimming removed 5 bases from V and 0 bases from J; junction bases left unmatched: 11. CDR3 loop: CASSPRLAGGPPPNTGELFF. The CDR3 DNA is TGTGCCAGCAGTCCCCGACTAGCGGGGGGGCCACCCCCGAACACCGGGGAGCTGTTTTTT.

The genes are TRBV7-3 and TRBJ1-1; possible D gene TRBD1, 5 bases. Germline CDR1 reads SGHTA; CDR2 reads FQGTGA. The CDR3 extends over 15 amino acids. The germline V and J ends were trimmed by 1 base and 1 base, with 10 bases remaining between them. The CDR3 DNA is TGTGCCAGCAGCTTAAGTGGTCAGGGGAACACTGAAGCTTTCTTT. Its protein product is CASSLSGQGNTEAFF.

The chain links TRBV11-2 to TRBJ1-2; no firm D call. Trimming removed 3 bases from V and 5 bases from J, with 19 bases in between. This CDR3 comprises 16 residues. CDR1 and CDR2 (germline): SGHAT, FQNNGV. CDR3 nucleotide sequence: TGTGCCAGCAGCTTTCCCGTGAGGCCGGCCCTTTATGGCTACACCTTC. This encodes CASSFPVRPALYGYTF.

This rearrangement joins TRBV9 to TRBJ2-1; D call uncertain. Germline CDR1 and CDR2: SGDLS and YYNGEE. The CDR3 spans 15 residues. V was pared by 4 bases and J by 2 bases, with 13 bases between. CDR3 bases: TGTGCCAGCAGCCCCAGGTACAGTACCTACAATGAGCAGTTCTTC. It encodes CASSPRYSTYNEQFF. Based on the CDR3 plus reference TRBV9 and TRBJ2-1, the full variable domain is DSGVTQTPKHLITATGQRVTLRCSPRSGDLSVYWYQQSLDQGLQFLIQYYNGEERAKGNILERFSAQQFPDLHSELNLSSLELGDSALYFCASSPRYSTYNEQFFGPGTRLTVL.

J is TRBJ1-6 and V is TRBV28, with 7 positions matching TRBD1. This CDR3 region has 16 residues. The V gene's germline CDR1 is MDHEN and CDR2 SYDVKM. V lost 4 bases, J lost 10 bases, and 13 bases stayed unmatched. The CDR3 coding sequence is TGTGCCAGCAGTTATATGGAGGGGGCGGTGGGGTCACCCCTCCACTTT. This translates into CASSYMEGAVGSPLHF.

This clone was detected once. The chain joins TRBV19 to TRBJ1-5; D may be TRBD1 (6 bases). Deletions cut 2 bases from V and 4 bases from J, with 18 bases between. There are 17 residues in the CDR3. Germline assignment: CDR1 LNHDA and CDR2 SQIVND (reference sequence). The chain's CDR3 is CASSILQGSRGNQPQHF. The CDR3 nucleotides are TGTGCCAGTAGTATACTACAGGGCAGCCGCGGGAATCAGCCCCAGCATTTT.

As regards this clone: The sample carries other DNA sequences with the same CDR3. This rearrangement joins TRBV7-2 to TRBJ1-6, with TRBD1 identical over 7 bases. The CDR3 totals 15 residues. The J segment lost 3 bases and the V segment lost 5 bases, leaving 4 bases of the junction unmatched. The germline V gene has CDR1 SGHTA and CDR2 FQGNSA. The CDR3 DNA reads TGTGCCAGCAGCAGTGGACAGGTCTATAATTCACCCCTCCACTTT. It translates to CASSSGQVYNSPLHF.

This clone was counted a single time. This chain's CDR3 is CASSLTLGSSYNSPLHF. In DNA, the CDR3 is TGTGCCAGCAGTTTAACGCTCGGGAGCTCCTATAATTCACCCCTCCACTTT. The V gene is TRBV28, the J gene TRBJ1-6, with D unclear. Trimming pared 2 bases from V and 0 bases from J, leaving 11 bases between. The CDR3 length is 17 residues. Germline loops: CDR1 MDHEN, CDR2 SYDVKM.

The table lists this clone with a few counts. This chain links TRBV13 with TRBJ1-3; tentatively, D is TRBD1 (6 bases). The CDR3 runs 16 residues. V lost 0 bases and J 1 base, leaving 10 bases between the germline ends. Germline V CDR1 and CDR2: PRHDT, FYEKMQ (reference sequence). The CDR3 protein is CASSLGLQGSGNTIYF. The CDR3 DNA follows: TGTGCCAGCAGCTTAGGCCTACAGGGATCTGGAAACACCATATATTTT.

This rearrangement joins TRBV4-2 to TRBJ1-2; D remains unclear. The CDR3 has 16 residues. The germline V and J ends were trimmed by 2 bases and 3 bases, with 16 bases remaining between them. Germline assignment: CDR1 LGHNA and CDR2 YNFKEQ. CDR3 coding DNA: TGTGCCAGCAGCCAATCTAACAGCCTGGGCTACTATGGCTACACCTTC. It is translated as CASSQSNSLGYYGYTF.

The chain has TRBV5-8 and TRBJ2-6; a possible D gene is TRBD1 (6 bases). CDR3 length: 16 residues. CDR1 is SGHTS and CDR2 is YDEGEE in the germline V gene. V lost 6 bases, J lost 0 bases, and 13 bases lay in between. This CDR3 is CASNRVGRSGANVLTF. The CDR3 DNA sequence: TGTGCCAGCAACAGGGTCGGCCGCTCTGGGGCCAACGTCCTGACTTTC.

This clone has just one count. The chain recombines TRBV5-4 with TRBJ1-1, with D uncertain. CDR3 length: 13 amino acids. The V gene lost 0 bases and the J gene lost 5 bases, with 8 bases spanning the gap. From germline, CDR1 is SGHNT and CDR2 YYREEE (reference sequence). The DNA for the CDR3 is TGTGCCAGCAGCTTGGCCAGCGAGACTGAAGCTTTCTTT. Encoded protein: CASSLASETEAFF.

The chain joins TRBV12-5 to TRBJ2-7; D may be TRBD2 (5 bases). CDR1 is LGHNT and CDR2 is FRNRAP in the germline V gene. The V end was cut by 0 bases, the J end by 1 base, with 10 bases between. This CDR3 is 15 amino acids long. For the CDR3, the DNA is TGTGCTAGTGGTTTGGTAACTGGACTTTCCTACGAGCAGTACTTC. Its protein product is CASGLVTGLSYEQYF.

The V call is TRBV4-3, the J call TRBJ2-7, with 9 bases matching TRBD2. The CDR3 is 15 residues long. The trim removed 1 base at V and 6 bases at J, leaving 7 bases unmatched. CDR1 LGHNA and CDR2 YSLEER come from the germline V gene. The CDR3 reads CASSQGAGGPSEQYF. As DNA, the CDR3 is TGCGCCAGCAGCCAAGGGGCGGGGGGGCCTTCCGAGCAGTACTTC.

The chain employs TRBV27 and TRBJ2-2; tentatively, D is TRBD2 (5 bases). The CDR3 runs to 15 residues. Germline V gene lookup returns CDR1 MNHEY and CDR2 SMNVEV (reference sequence). The V end was cut by 5 bases, the J end by 4 bases, with 14 bases between. Here the CDR3 reads CASSPERGGTGELFF. CDR3 DNA sequence: TGTGCCAGCAGTCCGGAGCGTGGAGGCACCGGGGAGCTGTTTTTT.